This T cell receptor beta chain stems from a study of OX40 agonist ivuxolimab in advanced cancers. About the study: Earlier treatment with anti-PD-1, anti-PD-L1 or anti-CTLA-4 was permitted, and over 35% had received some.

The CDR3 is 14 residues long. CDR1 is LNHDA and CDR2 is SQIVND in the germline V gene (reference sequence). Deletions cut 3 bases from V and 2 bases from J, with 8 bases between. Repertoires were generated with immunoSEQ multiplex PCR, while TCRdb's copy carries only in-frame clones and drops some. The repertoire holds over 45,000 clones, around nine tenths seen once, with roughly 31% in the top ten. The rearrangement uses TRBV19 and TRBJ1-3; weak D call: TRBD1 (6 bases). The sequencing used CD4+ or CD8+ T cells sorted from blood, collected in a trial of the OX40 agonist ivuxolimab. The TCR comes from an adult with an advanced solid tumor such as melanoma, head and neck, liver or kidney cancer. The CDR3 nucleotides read TGTGCCAGTAGTATGGGGGCGCCTGGAAACACCATATATTTT. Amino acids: CASSMGAPGNTIYF.